Each of the 29 T cell receptor beta chains below was sequenced from the same sample in a study of technical replicates of blood from a handful of donors. The repertoire was sequenced with immunoSEQ multiplex PCR; TCRdb's copy has only in-frame clones and lacks some. The sample lists roughly 14,000 clones; over 80% were seen once. Sequencing used PBMCs. Receptors were obtained from a human donor in good health.

A remark on this clone: Different DNA sequences within this sample yield the same CDR3. V and J are TRBV6-1 and TRBJ1-5, with TRBD1 matching 8 bases. The CDR3 runs 15 residues. The germline V gene has CDR1 MNHNS and CDR2 SASEGT. The trim removed 6 bases at V and 3 bases at J, leaving 7 bases unmatched. The CDR3 DNA is TGTGCCAGCAGGGAGACAGGGGCGGTCAATCAGCCCCAGCATTTT. It yields the protein CASRETGAVNQPQHF.

The chain is built from TRBV7-2 and TRBJ1-5, with D unresolved. CDR1 SGHTA and CDR2 FQGNSA come from the germline V gene. V was cut by 5 bases and J by 0 bases, with 8 bases left in between. This CDR3 comprises 14 residues. The CDR3 nucleotides are TGTGCCAGCAGCCGCGTCAATAGCAATCAGCCCCAGCATTTT. Protein sequence: CASSRVNSNQPQHF.

The genes are TRBV6-1 and TRBJ2-7; 9 nucleotides line up with TRBD1. With V trimmed by 7 bases and J by 7 bases, 11 bases remained unmatched. Germline values: CDR1 MNHNS, CDR2 SASEGT. There are 14 residues in the CDR3. CDR3 loop: CASISGQGPREQYF. The DNA of the CDR3 is TGTGCCAGCATTTCGGGACAGGGTCCCCGGGAGCAGTACTTC.

This chain connects TRBV19 to TRBJ1-2; TRBD1 matches at 9 bases. The CDR3 is made up of 14 amino acids. Looked up from germline, CDR1 is LNHDA and CDR2 is SQIVND (reference sequence). With 7 bases clipped from V and 4 bases from J, the junction kept 7 bases outside the gene matches. CDR3 in DNA: TGTGCCAGTAACCCCGGACAGGGGACCTATGGCTACACCTTC. Protein product: CASNPGQGTYGYTF.

V and J are TRBV5-1 and TRBJ2-7, with D maybe TRBD1 (7 bases). CDR3 length: 14 amino acids. Germline V CDR1 and CDR2: SGHRS, YFSETQ. The ends were cut back, 3 bases at V and 0 bases at J, with 10 bases in the middle. CDR3: CASSWGDSSYEQYF. Written as DNA, the CDR3 is TGCGCCAGCAGCTGGGGGGACAGCTCCTACGAGCAGTACTTC.

This chain links TRBV7-9 with TRBJ2-7, with 10 bases matching TRBD1. V lost 4 bases, J lost 0 bases, and 3 bases stayed unmatched. This CDR3 is 15 amino acids long. Germline assignment: CDR1 SEHNR and CDR2 FQNEAQ (reference sequence). CDR3 amino acids: CASSSTGGLSYEQYF. The DNA of the CDR3 is TGTGCCAGCAGCTCGACAGGGGGCCTCTCCTACGAGCAGTACTTC.

The CDR3: CASSIDSGRGYETQYF. In nucleotides, the CDR3 is TGTGCCAGTAGTATAGATAGCGGGCGTGGATATGAGACCCAGTACTTC. V usage is TRBV19 and J usage is TRBJ2-5, with 7 bases aligning to TRBD2. The CDR3 has 16 amino acids. In germline, CDR1 is LNHDA, CDR2 SQIVND (reference sequence). Trimming took 0 bases from V and 5 from J; bases not matched to a gene: 9.

This sequence joins TRBV6-5 and TRBJ1-2; D is perhaps TRBD1 (6 bases). With 6 bases removed from V and 0 bases from J, the gap between germline ends came to 11 bases. This CDR3 is built from 14 residues. Germline V lookup: CDR1 MNHEY, CDR2 SVGAGI. The CDR3 here is CASRDSQANYGYTF. CDR3 in DNA: TGTGCCAGCAGGGACAGCCAAGCTAACTATGGCTACACCTTC.

The chain combines TRBV7-3 with TRBJ2-2; TRBD1 aligns across 7 bases. The CDR3 runs 15 residues. V was clipped by 5 bases and J by 2 bases; unmatched bases: 5. Germline V gives CDR1 SGHTA, CDR2 FQGTGA. This CDR3 is CASSPRTGNTGELFF. CDR3 nucleotide sequence: TGTGCCAGCAGCCCCCGGACAGGAAACACCGGGGAGCTGTTTTTT.

This sequence joins TRBV30 and TRBJ2-5; D is unresolved. Germline V gives CDR1 GTSNPN, CDR2 SVGIG (reference sequence). V was cut by 4 bases and J by 4 bases, with 10 bases left in between. CDR3 size: 12 residues. In DNA, the CDR3 is TGTGCCTGGACGGTGGTGTCAGAGACCCAGTACTTC. Translating gives CAWTVVSETQYF.

V gene TRBV6-1 combines with J gene TRBJ1-5, with 7 bases that match TRBD1. The CDR3 spans 15 residues. Germline V gene lookup returns CDR1 MNHNS and CDR2 SASEGT. After removal of 4 bases from V and 2 bases from J, the junction contained 5 bases not matched to a gene. CDR3 nucleotide sequence: TGTGCCAGCAGTGTCCAGGGGGAAGGCAATCAGCCCCAGCATTTT. Protein: CASSVQGEGNQPQHF.

This chain uses TRBV5-1 with TRBJ2-2, with D uncertain. This CDR3 comprises 13 residues. Trimming cost V 4 bases and J 6 bases, with 10 bases left between them. Germline V gives CDR1 SGHRS, CDR2 YFSETQ. For the CDR3, the DNA is TGCGCCAGCAGCCTGAGGAGCCCCGGGGAGCTGTTTTTT. It yields the protein CASSLRSPGELFF. Drawing the rest from reference TRBV5-1 and TRBJ2-2, the complete variable domain is KAGVTQTPRYLIKTRGQQVTLSCSPISGHRSVSWYQQTPGQGLQFLFEYFSETQRNKGNFPGRFSGRQFSNSRSEMNVSTLELGDSALYLCASSLRSPGELFFGEGSRLTVL.

The chain joins TRBV6-5 to TRBJ2-7; 8 nucleotides agree with TRBD1. The CDR3 runs to 15 residues. Germline V gene lookup returns CDR1 MNHEY and CDR2 SVGAGI. V lost 5 bases, J lost 5 bases, and 11 bases stayed unmatched. DNA for the CDR3: TGTGCCAGCAGTAGAACAGGGGGTCTCTGGGACGAGCAGTACTTC. Translating gives CASSRTGGLWDEQYF.

This chain uses TRBV10-3 with TRBJ2-2, with 7 bases fitting TRBD1. Losses at the gene ends were 10 bases for V and 0 bases for J; bases not matched to a gene: 5. Germline values: CDR1 ENHRY, CDR2 SYGVKD. The CDR3 sequence is 14 residues long. CDR3 sequence reads: CATTGTANTGELFF. The CDR3 DNA sequence: TGTGCCACCACTGGGACAGCGAACACCGGGGAGCTGTTTTTT.

This sequence joins TRBV4-2 and TRBJ2-2; no definite D call. Germline V gene data show CDR1 as LGHNA and CDR2 as YNFKEQ. This CDR3 has 13 amino acids. V was clipped by 1 base and J by 8 bases, with 8 bases between them. The CDR3 bases are TGTGCCAGCAGCCAAGCCGGGTGGGGGGAGCTGTTTTTT. Translation: CASSQAGWGELFF.

The chain's CDR3 is CASSLEGQVREKLFF. CDR3 nucleotide sequence: TGCGCCAGCAGCTTGGAGGGGCAGGTCCGTGAAAAACTGTTTTTT. V gene TRBV5-1 combines with J gene TRBJ1-4; D possibly corresponds to TRBD1 (5 bases). The CDR3 runs 15 residues. CDR1 is SGHRS and CDR2 is YFSETQ in the germline V gene. The germline V and J ends were trimmed by 0 bases and 7 bases, with 13 bases remaining between them.

This sequence joins TRBV27 and TRBJ1-1; D is undetermined. V was clipped by 5 bases and J by 0 bases, with 16 bases between them. Germline CDR1 is MNHEY and CDR2 is SMNVEV (reference sequence). This CDR3 is built from 16 residues. The CDR3 nucleotides read TGTGCCAGCAGTACTGGAGAGGGCGCCCTGAACACTGAAGCTTTCTTT. Protein sequence: CASSTGEGALNTEAFF.

Here the CDR3 DNA reads TGTGCCAGCAGCCCAAACACCGGGGAGCTGTTTTTT. This gives the protein CASSPNTGELFF. The chain carries TRBV7-9 and TRBJ2-2; D is undetermined. This CDR3 is built from 12 residues. CDR1 SEHNR and CDR2 FQNEAQ come from the germline V gene (reference sequence). V was pared by 5 bases and J by 2 bases, with 3 bases between.

The V gene is TRBV29-1, the J gene TRBJ1-1; D might be TRBD1 (6 bases). The CDR3 is 14 amino acids. The V gene lost 5 bases and the J gene lost 4 bases, with 17 bases spanning the gap. Germline CDR1 and CDR2: SQVTM and ANQGSEA. The CDR3: CSVSRGGAGTEAFF. CDR3 bases: TGCAGCGTTTCTCGGGGGGGCGCGGGCACTGAAGCTTTCTTT. Drawing the rest from reference TRBV29-1 and TRBJ1-1, the complete variable domain is SAVISQKPSRDICQRGTSLTIQCQVDSQVTMMFWYRQQPGQSLTLIATANQGSEATYESGFVIDKFPISRPNLTFSTLTVSNMSPEDSSIYLCSVSRGGAGTEAFFGQGTRLTVV.

The chain recombines TRBV7-9 with TRBJ2-7, with D tentatively TRBD1 (5 bases). This CDR3 region has 15 residues. The V and J ends lost 2 bases and 2 bases respectively, with 13 bases between them. CDR1 SEHNR and CDR2 FQNEAQ come from the germline V gene (reference sequence). The CDR3 spells CASSLIEAGTYEQYF. CDR3 DNA sequence: TGTGCCAGCAGCTTAATTGAGGCAGGGACCTACGAGCAGTACTTC.

This chain links TRBV11-2 with TRBJ2-2; tentatively, D is TRBD1 (6 bases). The CDR3 consists of 15 residues. The V gene's germline CDR1 is SGHAT and CDR2 FQNNGV. With 5 bases removed from V and 0 bases from J, the gap between germline ends came to 10 bases. The CDR3 bases are TGTGCCAGCAGCCCCGACAGGACGAACACCGGGGAGCTGTTTTTT. It encodes CASSPDRTNTGELFF.

This sequence joins TRBV7-6 and TRBJ2-5, with TRBD2 matching over 8 bases. This CDR3 spans 17 amino acids. CDR1 SGHVS and CDR2 FNYEAQ come from the germline V gene. V shed 5 bases, J shed 5 bases, and the junction held 16 bases outside the gene matches. The chain's CDR3 is CASSHRTRPGGMETQYF. CDR3 sequence (DNA): TGTGCCAGCAGCCACCGGACTAGGCCGGGAGGGATGGAGACCCAGTACTTC.

J is TRBJ2-3 and V is TRBV5-8; 9 bases map to TRBD2. Germline assignment: CDR1 SGHTS and CDR2 YDEGEE. The ends lost 0 bases at V and 3 bases at J; junction bases unmatched: 5. This CDR3 is built from 16 residues. Written as DNA, the CDR3 is TGTGCCAGCAGCTTGGTGGGACTAGCTTCGACAGATACGCAGTATTTT. Translating it yields CASSLVGLASTDTQYF.

The table lists this clone with a few counts. The chain is built from TRBV4-1 and TRBJ2-3, with TRBD2 matching 11 bases. Germline V lookup: CDR1 MGHRA, CDR2 YSYEKL. There are 15 residues in the CDR3. Trimming cost V 4 bases and J 4 bases; bases outside gene matches: 4. The CDR3 coding sequence is TGCGCCAGCAGCCCGGGACTAGCGGCGGCAGATACGCAGTATTTT. Amino acids: CASSPGLAAADTQYF.

The CDR3 protein is CAGDREGTEAFF. Here the CDR3 DNA reads TGTGCCGGCGACCGGGAAGGCACTGAAGCTTTCTTT. J is TRBJ1-1 and V is TRBV30, with D uncertain. The CDR3 is 12 amino acids. Trimming removed 8 bases from V and 4 bases from J, with 14 bases in between. The V gene's germline CDR1 is GTSNPN and CDR2 SVGIG (reference sequence). The entire variable domain, with the rest obtained from reference TRBV30 and TRBJ1-1, is as follows: SQTIHQWPATLVQPVGSPLSLECTVEGTSNPNLYWYRQAAGRGLQLLFYSVGIGQISSEVPQNLSASRPQDRQFILSSKKLLLSDSGFYLCAGDREGTEAFFGQGTRLTVV.

CDR3 sequence reads: CASSSTDRGNEQFF. CDR3 nucleotide sequence: TGTGCCAGCAGCTCCACCGACAGGGGGAATGAGCAGTTCTTC. The chain employs TRBV5-5 and TRBJ2-1, with 9 bases aligning to TRBD1. V trimming: 3 bases; J trimming: 7 bases; junction bases outside the gene matches: 5. CDR1 and CDR2 (germline): SGHKS, YYEKEE (reference sequence). This CDR3 contains 14 residues.

V usage is TRBV29-1 and J usage is TRBJ2-1; no firm D call. CDR3 length equals 14 residues. The germline V and J ends were trimmed by 5 bases and 7 bases, with 18 bases remaining between them. Looked up from germline, CDR1 is SQVTM and CDR2 is ANQGSEA. As DNA, the CDR3 is TGCAGCGTTCCCGGAGCCCCATTGTGGAATGAGCAGTTCTTC. This codes for CSVPGAPLWNEQFF.

The genes are TRBV7-9 and TRBJ1-3; D uncertain. The germline V gene has CDR1 SEHNR and CDR2 FQNEAQ (reference sequence). The CDR3 consists of 19 residues. Trimming stripped 1 base from V and 7 bases from J, with 26 bases between. CDR3 sequence (DNA): TGTGCCAGCAGCTTAGTCGAGCGCGTTTCCGTTCCCGGGAGGAACACCATATATTTT. Protein sequence: CASSLVERVSVPGRNTIYF.

This chain's CDR3 is CASSLGSEAQHF. CDR3 coding DNA: TGTGCCAGCAGCTTAGGATCCGAGGCCCAGCATTTT. The gene calls are TRBV7-2 and TRBJ1-5, with unresolved D. The CDR3 loop spans 12 amino acids. Germline-derived CDR1 and CDR2 are SGHTA and FQGNSA. V lost 1 base and J lost 11, with 9 bases in between. The variable domain in full, with the rest retrieved from reference TRBV7-2 and TRBJ1-5, is GAGVSQSPSNKVTEKGKDVELRCDPISGHTALYWYRQSLGQGLEFLIYFQGNSAPDKSGLPSDRFSAERTGGSVSTLTIQRTQQEDSAVYLCASSLGSEAQHFGDGTRLSIL.